This T cell receptor (beta chain) was sequenced for a study of identical twins. Concerning this clonotype: The antigen is undetermined.

Template switching created a universal primer site, and the cDNA included unique molecular identifiers. From the 5' RACE reads, TCRdb called clonotypes with MiXCR, one entry per CDR3 protein. Of some 600,000 distinct CDR3 sequences listed, under 8.5% were seen once; the top ten hold around 1.6%. Broader study findings: Clonotypes of the beta chain that were abundant in cord blood carried fewer insertions (memory repertoires showed none). The study reached conclusions through statistical analysis that was cross-sectional, not following the same donors.

The CDR3 sequence is 14 residues long. Germline V lookup: CDR1 SEHNR, CDR2 FQNEAQ (reference sequence). Between the trimmed V and J ends, which lost 4 bases and 4 bases, there was a span of 13 bases. The sample also formed part of further work on yellow fever vaccine responses in identical twins.

This TCR was sampled from a woman between 18 and 29 years old in good health. V and J are TRBV7-9 and TRBJ1-2, with unresolved D. The sequenced sample consisted of PBMCs. The CDR3 DNA sequence: TGTGCCAGCAGCTACCCAGGCGGATCCTATGGCTACACCTTC. It yields the protein CASSYPGGSYGYTF. The entire variable domain, with the rest obtained from reference TRBV7-9 and TRBJ1-2, is as follows: DTGVSQNPRHKITKRGQNVTFRCDPISEHNRLYWYRQTLGQGPEFLTYFQNEAQLEKSRLLSDRFSAERPKGSFSTLEIQRTEQGDSAMYLCASSYPGGSYGYTFGSGTRLTVV.